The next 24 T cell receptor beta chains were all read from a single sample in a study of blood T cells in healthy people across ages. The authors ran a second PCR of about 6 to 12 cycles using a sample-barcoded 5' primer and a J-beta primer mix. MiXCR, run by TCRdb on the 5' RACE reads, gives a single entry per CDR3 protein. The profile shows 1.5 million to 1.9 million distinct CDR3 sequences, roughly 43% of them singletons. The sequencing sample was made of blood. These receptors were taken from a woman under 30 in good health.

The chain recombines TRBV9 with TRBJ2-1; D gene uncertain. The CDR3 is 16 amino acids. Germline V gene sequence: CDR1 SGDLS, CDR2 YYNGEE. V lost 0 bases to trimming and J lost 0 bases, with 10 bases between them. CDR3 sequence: CASSVGTVPSYNEQFF. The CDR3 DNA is TGTGCCAGCAGCGTAGGCACGGTTCCCTCCTACAATGAGCAGTTCTTC. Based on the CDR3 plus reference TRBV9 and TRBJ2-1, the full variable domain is DSGVTQTPKHLITATGQRVTLRCSPRSGDLSVYWYQQSLDQGLQFLIQYYNGEERAKGNILERFSAQQFPDLHSELNLSSLELGDSALYFCASSVGTVPSYNEQFFGPGTRLTVL.

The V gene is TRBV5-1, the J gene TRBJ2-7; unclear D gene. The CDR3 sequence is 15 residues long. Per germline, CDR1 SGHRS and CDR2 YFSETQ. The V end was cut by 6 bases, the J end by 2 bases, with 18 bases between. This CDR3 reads CASTPNPGSPYEQYF. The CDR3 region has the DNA TGCGCCAGCACCCCCAATCCCGGCAGCCCCTACGAGCAGTACTTC.

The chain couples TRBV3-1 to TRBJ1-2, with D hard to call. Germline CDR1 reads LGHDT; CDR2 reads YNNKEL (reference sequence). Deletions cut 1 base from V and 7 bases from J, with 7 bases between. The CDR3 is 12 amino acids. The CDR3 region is CASSQVRVGYTF. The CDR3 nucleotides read TGTGCCAGCAGCCAAGTACGGGTTGGCTACACCTTC.

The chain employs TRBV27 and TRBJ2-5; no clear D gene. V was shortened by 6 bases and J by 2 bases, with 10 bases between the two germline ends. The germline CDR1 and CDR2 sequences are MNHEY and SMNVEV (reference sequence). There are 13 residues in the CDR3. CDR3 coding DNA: TGTGCCAGCAGCGTCAGGTGGCAAGAGACCCAGTACTTC. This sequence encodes CASSVRWQETQYF.

The DNA for the CDR3 is TGTGCCAGCAGCGTAGATCCGCGGTTGTCCTACAATGAGCAGTTCTTC. Translation: CASSVDPRLSYNEQFF. The chain couples TRBV9 to TRBJ2-1; D not certain. Trimming left V 0 bases short and J 1 base short, with 11 bases between. Per the germline V gene, CDR1 is SGDLS and CDR2 is YYNGEE. This CDR3 spans 16 amino acids.

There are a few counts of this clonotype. CDR3 in amino acids: CASSYFQGNEQFF. The CDR3 coding sequence is TGTGCCAGCAGTTACTTCCAGGGGAATGAGCAGTTCTTC. The V gene is TRBV6-2 or TRBV6-3, the J gene TRBJ2-1, with a weak D call TRBD1 (6 bases). The CDR3 has 13 amino acids. V was shortened by 1 base and J by 7 bases, with 8 bases between the two germline ends. CDR1 MNHEY and CDR2 SVGEGT come from the germline V gene.

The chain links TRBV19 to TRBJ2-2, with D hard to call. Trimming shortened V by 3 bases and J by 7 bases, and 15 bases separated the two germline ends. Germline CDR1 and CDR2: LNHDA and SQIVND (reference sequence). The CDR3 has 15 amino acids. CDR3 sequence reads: CASSISGLHSGELFF. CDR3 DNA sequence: TGTGCCAGTAGTATCTCTGGTTTACATAGCGGGGAGCTGTTTTTT.

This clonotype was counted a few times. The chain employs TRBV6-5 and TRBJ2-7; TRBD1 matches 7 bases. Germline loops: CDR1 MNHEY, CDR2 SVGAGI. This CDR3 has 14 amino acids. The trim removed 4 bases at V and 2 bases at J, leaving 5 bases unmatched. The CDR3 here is CASSWDSGTYEQYF. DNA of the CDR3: TGTGCCAGCAGTTGGGACAGCGGAACCTACGAGCAGTACTTC.

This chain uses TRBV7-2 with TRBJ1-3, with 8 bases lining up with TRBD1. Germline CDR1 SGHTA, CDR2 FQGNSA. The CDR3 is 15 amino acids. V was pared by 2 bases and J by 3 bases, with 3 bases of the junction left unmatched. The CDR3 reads CASSLQGAFGNTIYF. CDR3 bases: TGTGCCAGCAGCTTACAGGGGGCTTTTGGAAACACCATATATTTT.

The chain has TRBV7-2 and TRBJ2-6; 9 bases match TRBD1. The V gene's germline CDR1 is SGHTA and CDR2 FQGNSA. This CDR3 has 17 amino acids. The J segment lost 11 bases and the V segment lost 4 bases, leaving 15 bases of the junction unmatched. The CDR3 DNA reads TGTGCCAGCAGCTCTAGGCCGGGACAGGGAAGGCGTGACGTCCTGACTTTC. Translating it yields CASSSRPGQGRRDVLTF.

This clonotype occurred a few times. The CDR3 region has the DNA TGTGCCAGCAGTTACCCGGGGTCGGGAGAGACCCAGTACTTC. This sequence encodes CASSYPGSGETQYF. The chain has TRBV6-5 and TRBJ2-5; tentative D call: TRBD2 (5 bases). The CDR3 length is 14 residues. Looked up from germline, CDR1 is MNHEY and CDR2 is SVGAGI. Between the trimmed V and J ends, which lost 2 bases and 4 bases, there was a span of 11 bases.

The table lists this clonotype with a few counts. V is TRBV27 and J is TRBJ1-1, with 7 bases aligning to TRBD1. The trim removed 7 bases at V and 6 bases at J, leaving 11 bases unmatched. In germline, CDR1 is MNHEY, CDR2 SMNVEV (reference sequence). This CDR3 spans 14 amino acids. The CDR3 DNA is TGTGCCAGCAAACGCCAAGACAGGGTCGCTGAAGCTTTCTTT. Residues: CASKRQDRVAEAFF.

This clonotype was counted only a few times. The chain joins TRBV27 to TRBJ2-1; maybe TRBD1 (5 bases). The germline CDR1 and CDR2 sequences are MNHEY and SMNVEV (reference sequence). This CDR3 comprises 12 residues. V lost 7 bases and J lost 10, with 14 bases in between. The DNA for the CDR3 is TGTGCCAGCACCACAGGATTGAACGAGCAGTTCTTC. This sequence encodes CASTTGLNEQFF.

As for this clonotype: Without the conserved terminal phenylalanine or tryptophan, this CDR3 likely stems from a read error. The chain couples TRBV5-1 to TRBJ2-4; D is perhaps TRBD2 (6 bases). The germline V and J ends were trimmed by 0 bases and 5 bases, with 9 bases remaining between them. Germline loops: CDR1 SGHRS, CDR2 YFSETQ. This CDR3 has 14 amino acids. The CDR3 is CASSLAGGENIQYV. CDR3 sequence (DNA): TGCGCCAGCAGCTTGGCCGGCGGGGAAAACATTCAGTACGTC.

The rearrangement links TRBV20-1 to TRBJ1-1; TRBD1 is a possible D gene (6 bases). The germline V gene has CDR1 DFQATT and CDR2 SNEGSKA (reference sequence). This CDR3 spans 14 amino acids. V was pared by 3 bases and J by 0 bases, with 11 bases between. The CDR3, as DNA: TGCAGTGCTAGTTGGACAGACATGAACACTGAAGCTTTCTTT. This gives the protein CSASWTDMNTEAFF.

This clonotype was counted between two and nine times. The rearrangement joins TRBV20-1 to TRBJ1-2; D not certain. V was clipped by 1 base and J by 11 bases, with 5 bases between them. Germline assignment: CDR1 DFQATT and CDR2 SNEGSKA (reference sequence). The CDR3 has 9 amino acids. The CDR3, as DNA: TGCAGTGCTAGAGGCAGTTACACCTTC. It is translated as CSARGSYTF.

The CDR3 DNA is TGTGCCAGCAGCGTGCGGACTAGCGGGGTATACGATGAGCAGTACTTC. It encodes CASSVRTSGVYDEQYF. The V gene is TRBV7-2, the J gene TRBJ2-5, with TRBD2 identical over 12 bases. Germline lookup yields CDR1 SGHTA and CDR2 FQGNSA. V dropped 5 bases and J dropped 11; count of bases not matched to a gene: 15. The CDR3 sequence is 16 residues long.

The CDR3 protein is CSVEVAYNEQFF. Here the CDR3 DNA reads TGCAGCGTTGAAGTTGCCTACAATGAGCAGTTCTTC. The chain employs TRBV29-1 and TRBJ2-1; D unclear. The CDR3 spans 12 residues. Germline-derived CDR1 and CDR2 are SQVTM and ANQGSEA. The V gene lost 1 base and the J gene lost 2 bases, with 3 bases spanning the gap.

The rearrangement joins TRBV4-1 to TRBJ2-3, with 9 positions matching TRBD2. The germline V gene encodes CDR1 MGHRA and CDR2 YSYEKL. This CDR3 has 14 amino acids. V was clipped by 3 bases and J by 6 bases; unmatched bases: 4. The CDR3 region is CASSQGSGSDTQYF. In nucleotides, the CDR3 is TGCGCCAGCAGCCAGGGTAGCGGGAGTGATACGCAGTATTTT.

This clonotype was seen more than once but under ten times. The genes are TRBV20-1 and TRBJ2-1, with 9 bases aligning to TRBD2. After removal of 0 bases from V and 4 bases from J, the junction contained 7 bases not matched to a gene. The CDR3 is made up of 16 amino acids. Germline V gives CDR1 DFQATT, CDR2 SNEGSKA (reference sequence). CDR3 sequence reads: CSARDSGGRAYNEQFF. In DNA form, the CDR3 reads TGCAGTGCTAGAGATTCCGGCGGGAGGGCTTACAATGAGCAGTTCTTC.

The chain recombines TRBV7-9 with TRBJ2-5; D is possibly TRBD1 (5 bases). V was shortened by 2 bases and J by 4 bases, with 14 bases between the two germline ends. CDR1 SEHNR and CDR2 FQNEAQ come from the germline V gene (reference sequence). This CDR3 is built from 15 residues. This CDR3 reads CASSLSRVRRETQYF. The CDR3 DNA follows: TGTGCCAGCAGCTTAAGCAGGGTGCGTCGAGAGACCCAGTACTTC.

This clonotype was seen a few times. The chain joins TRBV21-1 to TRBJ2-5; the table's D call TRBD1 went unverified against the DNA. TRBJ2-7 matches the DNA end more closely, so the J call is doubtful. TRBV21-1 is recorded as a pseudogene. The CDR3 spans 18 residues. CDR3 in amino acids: CASSKLQNGRGKHYEQYF. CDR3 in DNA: TGTGCCAGCAGCAAACTTCAGAATGGGCGGGGGAAACACTACGAGCAGTACTTC.

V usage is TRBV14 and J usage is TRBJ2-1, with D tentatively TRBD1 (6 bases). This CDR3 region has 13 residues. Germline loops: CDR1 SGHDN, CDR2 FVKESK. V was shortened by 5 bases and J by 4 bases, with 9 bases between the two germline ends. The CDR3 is CASSGGKYNEQFF. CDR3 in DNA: TGTGCCAGCAGCGGGGGCAAATACAATGAGCAGTTCTTC. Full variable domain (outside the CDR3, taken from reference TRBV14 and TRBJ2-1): EAGVTQFPSHSVIEKGQTVTLRCDPISGHDNLYWYRRVMGKEIKFLLHFVKESKQDESGMPNNRFLAERTGGTYSTLKVQPAELEDSGVYFCASSGGKYNEQFFGPGTRLTVL.

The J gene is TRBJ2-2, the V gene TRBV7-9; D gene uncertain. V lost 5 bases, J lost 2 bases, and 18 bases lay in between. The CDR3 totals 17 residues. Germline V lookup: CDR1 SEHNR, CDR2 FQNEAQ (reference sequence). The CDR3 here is CASSQSLGRPNTGELFF. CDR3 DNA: TGTGCCAGCAGCCAAAGCTTAGGCAGACCAAACACCGGGGAGCTGTTTTTT.